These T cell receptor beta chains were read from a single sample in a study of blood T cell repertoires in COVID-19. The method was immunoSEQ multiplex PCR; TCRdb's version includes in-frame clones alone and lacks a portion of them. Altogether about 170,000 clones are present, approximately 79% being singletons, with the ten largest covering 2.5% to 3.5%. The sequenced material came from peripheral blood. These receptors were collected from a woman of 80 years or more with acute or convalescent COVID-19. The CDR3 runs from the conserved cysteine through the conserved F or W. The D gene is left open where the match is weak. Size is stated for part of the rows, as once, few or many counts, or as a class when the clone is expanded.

cdr3_aa: CASSLRGVPTNEKLFF
cdr3_nt: TGTGCCAGCAGCTTGCGGGGGGTACCAACTAATGAAAAACTGTTTTTT
clone_size: NA
v_call: TRBV5-6
j_call: TRBJ1-4
d_call: NA

cdr3_aa: CASSGWTSGTGSYNEQFF
cdr3_nt: TGTGCCAGCTCCGGATGGACTAGCGGGACTGGATCCTACAATGAGCAGTTCTTC
clone_size: NA
v_call: TRBV28
j_call: TRBJ2-1
d_call: TRBD2

cdr3_aa: CATGQGEQPQHF
cdr3_nt: TGTGCCACGGGACAGGGAGAACAGCCCCAGCATTTT
clone_size: NA
v_call: TRBV2
j_call: TRBJ1-5
d_call: TRBD1

cdr3_aa: CASSGPWTGGGTQYF
cdr3_nt: TGTGCCAGCAGCGGTCCTTGGACAGGGGGGGGGACCCAGTACTTC
clone_size: NA
v_call: TRBV2
j_call: TRBJ2-5
d_call: TRBD1

cdr3_aa: CASSQYRSNQPQHF
cdr3_nt: TGTGCCAGCAGCCAATACAGAAGCAATCAGCCCCAGCATTTT
clone_size: once
v_call: TRBV3-1/TRBV3-2
j_call: TRBJ1-5
d_call: NA

cdr3_aa: CASSQPVGRSGNTIYF
cdr3_nt: TGCGCCAGCAGCCAACCCGTTGGCCGCTCCGGAAACACCATATATTTT
clone_size: NA
v_call: TRBV4-1
j_call: TRBJ1-3
d_call: NA

cdr3_aa: CASSSSGTGYEQYF
cdr3_nt: TGTGCCAGCAGTTCAAGCGGGACAGGTTACGAGCAGTACTTC
clone_size: NA
v_call: TRBV27
j_call: TRBJ2-7
d_call: NA

cdr3_aa: CAISVAGKSSYNEQFF
cdr3_nt: TGTGCCATCAGTGTAGCGGGAAAAAGCTCCTACAATGAGCAGTTCTTC
clone_size: NA
v_call: TRBV10-3
j_call: TRBJ2-1
d_call: TRBD2

cdr3_aa: CASNPGRGTDTQYF
cdr3_nt: TGTGCCAGTAACCCTGGGCGGGGGACAGATACGCAGTATTTT
clone_size: NA
v_call: TRBV19
j_call: TRBJ2-3
d_call: TRBD2

cdr3_aa: CASSEYRGYEQYF
cdr3_nt: TGTGCCAGCAGTGAATACCGCGGATACGAGCAGTACTTC
clone_size: NA
v_call: TRBV2
j_call: TRBJ2-7
d_call: NA

cdr3_aa: CASSDPQGYNSPLHF
cdr3_nt: TGTGCCAGCAGCGACCCCCAGGGGTACAATTCACCCCTCCACTTT
clone_size: NA
v_call: TRBV5-4
j_call: TRBJ1-6
d_call: NA

cdr3_aa: CASSENTANYGYTF
cdr3_nt: TGTGCCAGCAGTGAAAACACAGCAAACTATGGCTACACCTTC
clone_size: once
v_call: TRBV6-1
j_call: TRBJ1-2
d_call: NA

cdr3_aa: CASSSRVYQDTQYF
cdr3_nt: TGTGCCAGCAGCTCCCGTGTCTACCAAGATACGCAGTATTTT
clone_size: NA
v_call: TRBV9
j_call: TRBJ2-3
d_call: NA

cdr3_aa: CAISVDLSSGKETQYF
cdr3_nt: TGTGCCATCAGTGTTGACCTATCTAGCGGGAAAGAGACCCAGTACTTC
clone_size: NA
v_call: TRBV10-3
j_call: TRBJ2-5
d_call: TRBD2

cdr3_aa: CASSLELYNEQFF
cdr3_nt: TGTGCCAGCAGTCTAGAACTCTACAATGAGCAGTTCTTC
clone_size: few
v_call: TRBV2
j_call: TRBJ2-1
d_call: NA

cdr3_aa: CASSFGGVSSYNEQFF
cdr3_nt: TGTGCCAGCAGTTTCGGGGGGGTCAGCTCCTACAATGAGCAGTTCTTC
clone_size: once
v_call: TRBV27
j_call: TRBJ2-1
d_call: TRBD2

cdr3_aa: CASSFSGAEAFF
cdr3_nt: TGTGCCAGCAGTTTCTCAGGGGCTGAAGCTTTCTTT
clone_size: NA
v_call: TRBV12-3/TRBV12-4
j_call: TRBJ1-1
d_call: NA

cdr3_aa: CASSYASTGDGYTF
cdr3_nt: TGCGCCAGCAGCTACGCTTCCACAGGGGATGGCTACACCTTC
clone_size: NA
v_call: TRBV5-1
j_call: TRBJ1-2
d_call: TRBD1

cdr3_aa: CAWGGQGEKLFF
cdr3_nt: TGTGCCTGGGGTGGGCAGGGTGAAAAACTGTTTTTT
clone_size: NA
v_call: TRBV30
j_call: TRBJ1-4
d_call: NA

cdr3_aa: CASREGLAVTDTQYF
cdr3_nt: TGTGCCAGCAGGGAAGGACTAGCGGTGACAGATACGCAGTATTTT
clone_size: NA
v_call: TRBV6-6
j_call: TRBJ2-3
d_call: TRBD2

cdr3_aa: CASRSGTGVAGNTIYF
cdr3_nt: TGTGCCAGTAGATCCGGGACAGGGGTGGCTGGAAACACCATATATTTT
clone_size: NA
v_call: TRBV19
j_call: TRBJ1-3
d_call: TRBD1

cdr3_aa: CASSLGGRAYNEQFF
cdr3_nt: TGTGCCAGCAGCTTAGGCGGGAGAGCGTACAATGAGCAGTTCTTC
clone_size: NA
v_call: TRBV7-2
j_call: TRBJ2-1
d_call: TRBD2

cdr3_aa: CASSLSGILNF
cdr3_nt: TGTGCCAGCAGTTTGTCCGGGATCCTTAACTTC
clone_size: NA
v_call: TRBV28
j_call: TRBJ2-7
d_call: NA

cdr3_aa: CASSRTSREGTEAFF
cdr3_nt: TGTGCCAGCAGCCGAACGTCGCGGGAGGGCACTGAAGCTTTCTTT
clone_size: NA
v_call: TRBV6-5
j_call: TRBJ1-1
d_call: NA

cdr3_aa: CASSFDRTALEAFF
cdr3_nt: TGTGCCAGCAGTTTCGATAGGACAGCCCTTGAAGCTTTCTTT
clone_size: NA
v_call: TRBV7-9
j_call: TRBJ1-1
d_call: NA

cdr3_aa: CASSIHTTEAFF
cdr3_nt: TGTGCCAGTAGTATTCACACCACTGAAGCTTTCTTT
clone_size: NA
v_call: TRBV19
j_call: TRBJ1-1
d_call: NA

cdr3_aa: CASSQVRSTEAFF
cdr3_nt: TGTGCCAGCAGCCAAGTCCGCAGCACTGAAGCTTTCTTT
clone_size: NA
v_call: TRBV3-1/TRBV3-2
j_call: TRBJ1-1
d_call: NA

cdr3_aa: CASSLGRGGTDTQYF
cdr3_nt: TGTGCCAGCAGCTTGGGCAGGGGAGGCACAGATACGCAGTATTTT
clone_size: NA
v_call: TRBV5-5
j_call: TRBJ2-3
d_call: NA

cdr3_aa: CASSKGIDGDTQYF
cdr3_nt: TGTGCCAGTAGTAAGGGGATTGATGGGGATACGCAGTATTTT
clone_size: NA
v_call: TRBV19
j_call: TRBJ2-3
d_call: NA

cdr3_aa: CASSRNRGVSGNTIYF
cdr3_nt: TGTGCCAGCAGCCGGAACAGGGGAGTATCTGGAAACACCATATATTTT
clone_size: NA
v_call: TRBV7-2
j_call: TRBJ1-3
d_call: TRBD1

cdr3_aa: CASSLSRGTSGTKQFF
cdr3_nt: TGTGCCAGCAGTTTATCGAGAGGGACTAGCGGGACAAAGCAGTTCTTC
clone_size: NA
v_call: TRBV27
j_call: TRBJ2-1
d_call: TRBD2

cdr3_aa: CSVEYTSSGNTIYF
cdr3_nt: TGCAGCGTTGAATACACCTCCTCTGGAAACACCATATATTTT
clone_size: NA
v_call: TRBV29-1
j_call: TRBJ1-3
d_call: NA

cdr3_aa: CASSQGDNSYTYEQYF
cdr3_nt: TGTGCCAGCAGCCAAGGGGACAATTCATACACCTACGAGCAGTACTTC
clone_size: few
v_call: TRBV3-1/TRBV3-2
j_call: TRBJ2-7
d_call: NA

cdr3_aa: CASSSFAGADYGYTF
cdr3_nt: TGCGCCAGCAGCTCCTTTGCAGGGGCCGACTATGGCTACACCTTC
clone_size: few
v_call: TRBV5-1
j_call: TRBJ1-2
d_call: NA

cdr3_aa: CASSSSLETQYF
cdr3_nt: TGTGCCAGCAGCTCTAGCCTAGAGACCCAGTACTTC
clone_size: NA
v_call: TRBV7-9
j_call: TRBJ2-5
d_call: NA

cdr3_aa: CASSPTTGPSNYGYTF
cdr3_nt: TGTGCCAGCTCACCAACGACAGGACCCTCTAACTATGGCTACACCTTC
clone_size: once
v_call: TRBV18
j_call: TRBJ1-2
d_call: NA

cdr3_aa: CASSQGDTDQETQYF
cdr3_nt: TGTGCCAGCAGCCAAGGGGACACCGACCAAGAGACCCAGTACTTC
clone_size: NA
v_call: TRBV3-1/TRBV3-2
j_call: TRBJ2-5
d_call: NA

cdr3_aa: CASRLGTSGLSSYEQYF
cdr3_nt: TGTGCAAGTCGCTTAGGAACTAGCGGGCTTAGCTCCTACGAGCAGTACTTC
clone_size: NA
v_call: TRBV12-2
j_call: TRBJ2-7
d_call: NA

cdr3_aa: CATTQGQTEAFF
cdr3_nt: TGTGCCACCACACAGGGACAGACTGAAGCTTTCTTT
clone_size: NA
v_call: TRBV3-1/TRBV3-2
j_call: TRBJ1-1
d_call: TRBD1

cdr3_aa: CASSKSGTGGNDEQFF
cdr3_nt: TGTGCCAGTAGTAAATCCGGGACAGGGGGGAACGATGAGCAGTTCTTC
clone_size: NA
v_call: TRBV19
j_call: TRBJ2-1
d_call: TRBD1

cdr3_aa: CASSLPGQGRGYTF
cdr3_nt: TGTGCCAGCAGTTTACCCGGACAGGGCCGCGGCTACACCTTC
clone_size: NA
v_call: TRBV28
j_call: TRBJ1-2
d_call: TRBD1

cdr3_aa: CASSESGGNQPQHF
cdr3_nt: TGTGCCAGCAGTGAATCTGGAGGGAATCAGCCCCAGCATTTT
clone_size: NA
v_call: TRBV6-1
j_call: TRBJ1-5
d_call: NA

cdr3_aa: CASSPMAGESYEQYF
cdr3_nt: TGTGCCAGCAGCCCAATGGCGGGAGAGTCCTACGAGCAGTACTTC
clone_size: NA
v_call: TRBV7-3
j_call: TRBJ2-7
d_call: TRBD2

cdr3_aa: CASSPGQSWNTGELFF
cdr3_nt: TGTGCCAGCAGTCCTGGACAGAGTTGGAACACCGGGGAGCTGTTTTTT
clone_size: NA
v_call: TRBV27
j_call: TRBJ2-2
d_call: NA

cdr3_aa: CASSRTGRALRNNEQFF
cdr3_nt: TGTGCCAGTAGTCGGACCGGGAGGGCCCTCAGGAACAATGAGCAGTTCTTC
clone_size: NA
v_call: TRBV19
j_call: TRBJ2-1
d_call: TRBD2

cdr3_aa: CASSEGLRNTEAFF
cdr3_nt: TGTGCCAGTAGTGAAGGACTGAGAAACACTGAAGCTTTCTTT
clone_size: NA
v_call: TRBV19
j_call: TRBJ1-1
d_call: NA

cdr3_aa: CASSPRENYGYTF
cdr3_nt: TGTGCCAGCAGCCCAAGGGAGAACTATGGCTACACCTTC
clone_size: NA
v_call: TRBV9
j_call: TRBJ1-2
d_call: NA

cdr3_aa: CASSQSARELFF
cdr3_nt: TGCGCCAGCAGCCAGTCCGCCCGGGAGCTGTTTTTT
clone_size: NA
v_call: TRBV5-1
j_call: TRBJ2-2
d_call: NA

cdr3_aa: CASSQPGVASDTQYF
cdr3_nt: TGTGCCAGCAGCCAACCCGGGGTGGCCTCAGATACGCAGTATTTT
clone_size: NA
v_call: TRBV7-8
j_call: TRBJ2-3
d_call: NA

cdr3_aa: CASSPGGGESGYTF
cdr3_nt: TGTGCCAGCTCACCAGGGGGGGGTGAGTCTGGCTACACCTTC
clone_size: once
v_call: TRBV18
j_call: TRBJ1-2
d_call: NA

cdr3_aa: CAIRGGSTDTQYF
cdr3_nt: TGTGCCATCAGGGGGGGTAGCACAGATACGCAGTATTTT
clone_size: NA
v_call: TRBV10-3
j_call: TRBJ2-3
d_call: NA

cdr3_aa: CASSLYTDEKLFF
cdr3_nt: TGTGCCAGCAGCTTGTATACAGATGAAAAACTGTTTTTT
clone_size: few
v_call: TRBV5-8
j_call: TRBJ1-4
d_call: NA

cdr3_aa: CASSQAMGGETQYF
cdr3_nt: TGTGCCAGCAGCCAAGCCATGGGGGGTGAGACCCAGTACTTC
clone_size: NA
v_call: TRBV3-1/TRBV3-2
j_call: TRBJ2-5
d_call: NA

cdr3_aa: CASSTQGATEAFF
cdr3_nt: TGTGCCAGCAGCACTCAGGGCGCCACTGAAGCTTTCTTT
clone_size: NA
v_call: TRBV7-3
j_call: TRBJ1-1
d_call: NA

cdr3_aa: CASSLESGVGETQYF
cdr3_nt: TGTGCCAGCAGCTTAGAAAGCGGGGTCGGAGAGACCCAGTACTTC
clone_size: NA
v_call: TRBV11-2
j_call: TRBJ2-5
d_call: TRBD2

cdr3_aa: CASSLYTGDPYEQYF
cdr3_nt: TGTGCCAGCAGTTTATATACGGGGGACCCCTACGAGCAGTACTTC
clone_size: NA
v_call: TRBV28
j_call: TRBJ2-7
d_call: NA

cdr3_aa: CASNLGGAGELFF
cdr3_nt: TGTGCCAGCAACCTAGGGGGTGCCGGGGAGCTGTTTTTT
clone_size: few
v_call: TRBV28
j_call: TRBJ2-2
d_call: NA

cdr3_aa: CASSLWGGRALNEQFF
cdr3_nt: TGTGCCAGCAGTTTATGGGGCGGGAGGGCCCTCAATGAGCAGTTCTTC
clone_size: NA
v_call: TRBV27
j_call: TRBJ2-1
d_call: TRBD2

cdr3_aa: CASRLQRHTDTQYF
cdr3_nt: TGTGCCAGCCGGCTCCAAAGACACACAGATACGCAGTATTTT
clone_size: NA
v_call: TRBV19
j_call: TRBJ2-3
d_call: NA